Shown below are 9 T cell receptor beta chains from a single sample sequenced in a study of PD-1 blockade in classical Hodgkin lymphoma. TCRdb's copy holds only in-frame clones and misses some; the assay was immunoSEQ multiplex PCR. The table lists 100,000 or so clones, around 89% of them singletons, with under 8% in the top ten. No patient escaped relapse after autologous stem cell transplantation, and brentuximab vedotin exposure varied. The material sequenced was peripheral blood mononuclear cells (PBMCs), taken before the second cycle of nivolumab. These receptors were obtained from a human donor with classical Hodgkin lymphoma.

The chain recombines TRBV6-5 with TRBJ2-7; D could derive from TRBD1 or TRBD2 (5 bases each). There are 14 residues in the CDR3. The V end was cut by 6 bases, the J end by 4 bases, with 16 bases between. Germline V gives CDR1 MNHEY, CDR2 SVGAGI. The CDR3 nucleotides read TGTGCCAGCAGCCACGGAGAGGGACCTTACGAGCAGTACTTC. Translation: CASSHGEGPYEQYF.

In this sample, this clone turned up once. J is TRBJ1-1 and V is TRBV6-5; D is unresolved. Germline assignment: CDR1 MNHEY and CDR2 SVGAGI. Trimming removed 7 bases at V and 10 bases at J, with 10 bases between. This CDR3 comprises 10 residues. The CDR3 spells CASKRRGAFF. The CDR3 region has the DNA TGTGCCAGCAAACGACGGGGAGCTTTCTTT.

The chain couples TRBV5-4 to TRBJ2-1; possible D gene TRBD2, 7 bases. The germline V and J ends were trimmed by 6 bases and 6 bases, with 16 bases remaining between them. CDR3 length equals 14 residues. Germline values: CDR1 SGHNT, CDR2 YYREEE (reference sequence). The CDR3 DNA is TGTGCCAGCAACCACTACGCGGGGGCCAATGAGCAGTTCTTC. This gives the protein CASNHYAGANEQFF.

The V and J genes are TRBV7-7 and TRBJ1-3; D may be TRBD1 (5 bases). This CDR3 is built from 14 residues. Germline V lookup: CDR1 SSHAT, CDR2 FNYEAQ (reference sequence). V lost 5 bases to trimming and J lost 0 bases, with 8 bases between them. The CDR3 region has the DNA TGTGCCAGCAGCCCTGACAGCTCTGGAAACACCATATATTTT. Protein product: CASSPDSSGNTIYF.

CDR3 DNA sequence: TGTGCCAGTCAGAAGGGAGGACTAGCGGGAGAAGACTTCAATGAGCAGTTCTTC. Translating gives CASQKGGLAGEDFNEQFF. The chain recombines TRBV19 with TRBJ2-1; the match to TRBD2 covers 13 bases. The CDR3 spans 18 residues. Trimming took 8 bases from V and 6 from J; bases not matched to a gene: 16. Germline CDR1 LNHDA, CDR2 SQIVND (reference sequence).

The chain uses TRBV12-2 and TRBJ1-3; TRBD1, the D gene given by the table, was not confirmed from the DNA. TRBV12-2 is a pseudogene segment. The CDR3 covers 12 residues. CDR3 loop: CASRLLGYTIYF. CDR3 nucleotide sequence: TGTGCAAGTCGCTTATTGGGCTACACCATATATTTT.

V gene TRBV7-9 combines with J gene TRBJ2-7; D uncertain. Trimming took 5 bases from V and 6 from J, leaving 17 bases between them. Germline assignment: CDR1 SEHNR and CDR2 FQNEAQ (reference sequence). The CDR3 is 14 amino acids. The CDR3 loop reads CASSPSNSLVEQYF. In DNA, the CDR3 is TGTGCCAGCAGCCCCTCCAATTCTCTCGTCGAGCAGTACTTC. The full variable domain, rest sourced from reference TRBV7-9 and TRBJ2-7, is DTGVSQNPRHKITKRGQNVTFRCDPISEHNRLYWYRQTLGQGPEFLTYFQNEAQLEKSRLLSDRFSAERPKGSFSTLEIQRTEQGDSAMYLCASSPSNSLVEQYFGPGTRLTVT.

The genes are TRBV11-3 and TRBJ1-2; 10 bases fit TRBD1. Germline V lookup: CDR1 SGHNT, CDR2 YENEEA. The trim removed 4 bases at V and 2 bases at J, leaving 1 base unmatched. The length of the CDR3 is 14 residues. In DNA form, the CDR3 reads TGTGCCAGCAGCTCGGGACAGGGGAACTATGGCTACACCTTC. Residues: CASSSGQGNYGYTF.

The chain is built from TRBV6-5 and TRBJ1-5, with 9 bases that match TRBD1. The CDR3 is made up of 13 amino acids. J gave up 6 bases and V 5 bases, and 2 bases lay outside the gene matches. Germline assignment: CDR1 MNHEY and CDR2 SVGAGI. CDR3 residues: CASSRQGGQPQHF. CDR3 nucleotides: TGTGCCAGCAGTCGACAGGGGGGTCAGCCCCAGCATTTT.